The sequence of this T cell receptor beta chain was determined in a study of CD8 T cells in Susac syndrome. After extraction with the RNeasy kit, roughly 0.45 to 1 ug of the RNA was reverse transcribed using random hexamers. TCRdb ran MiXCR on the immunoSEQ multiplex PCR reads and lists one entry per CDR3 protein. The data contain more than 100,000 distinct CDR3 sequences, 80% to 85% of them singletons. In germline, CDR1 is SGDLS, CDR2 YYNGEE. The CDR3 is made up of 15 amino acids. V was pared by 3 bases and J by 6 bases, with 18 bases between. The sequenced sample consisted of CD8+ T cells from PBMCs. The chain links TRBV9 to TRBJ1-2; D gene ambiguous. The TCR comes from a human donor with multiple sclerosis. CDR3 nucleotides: TGTGCCAGCAGCGCCGGACCCTTAGGGTTGGATGGCTACACCTTC. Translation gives CASSAGPLGLDGYTF.